This record covers a single T cell receptor (beta chain). Its matching antigen is unknown. CDR1 and CDR2 from the germline V gene are SGHRS and YFSETQ. V lost 1 base and J lost 2, with 16 bases in between. This CDR3 has 18 amino acids. This specimen comes from a study of T cell responses to AZD1222 COVID-19 vaccine. Measured with immunoSEQ multiplex PCR; TCRdb has only the in-frame clones, and not every one. The data show fewer than 150,000 clones, roughly nine tenths seen once. Study-level points and caveats: Two doses of AZD1222 preceded a rise in Spike-specific TCR breadth and depth. The study found vaccine-associated CD4 TCRs spanning spike, dominant at 160-218 and 743-854. Nearly half of unique spike-specific TCRs reportedly avoided B.1.351 and B.1.1.7 mutated regions.

This sequence joins TRBV5-1 and TRBJ2-6, with D perhaps TRBD2 (5 bases). The sequenced sample was peripheral blood, obtained on day 0 of AZD1222 vaccination. The receptor's source is an adult in good health. Here the CDR3 reads CASSLSGDLYTGANVLTF. The DNA of the CDR3 is TGCGCCAGCAGCTTGTCCGGGGATCTCTATACTGGGGCCAACGTCCTGACTTTC.